This T cell receptor (beta chain) was captured by sequencing in a study of T cells in Graves' hyperthyroidism and ophthalmopathy. With 5 bases removed from V and 1 base from J, the gap between germline ends came to 14 bases. CDR3 size: 14 residues. Germline V CDR1 and CDR2: DFQATT, SNEGSKA (reference sequence). This clonotype appeared a few times. Antigen: not known. It was RNA transcripts that yielded the amplified TCR beta CDR3 regions. The HTBI set primed first-round TCR CDR3 RT-PCR. TCRdb reprocessed the multiplex PCR reads with MiXCR, giving one entry per CDR3 protein. Of roughly 420,000 distinct CDR3 sequences in the sample, roughly an eighth were seen once. Study-level findings and limits: A 13 V-J signature model discriminated ophthalmopathy versus stable hyperthyroidism. Most clonotypes that expanded in the thyroid above 0.001 also showed up in blood. The model made its ophthalmopathy prediction, and onset followed a median roughly six months later.

Stable hyperthyroidism: no ophthalmopathy progression over 18 months of follow-up. Input material: blood. The receptor was derived from a woman between 18 and 29 years old with Graves' hyperthyroidism. V and J are TRBV20-1 and TRBJ2-5, with D perhaps given as TRBD1 or TRBD2 (5 bases each). Here the CDR3 reads CSAPGRGPQETQYF. CDR3 in DNA: TGCAGTGCTCCCGGCCGGGGACCCCAAGAGACCCAGTACTTC.